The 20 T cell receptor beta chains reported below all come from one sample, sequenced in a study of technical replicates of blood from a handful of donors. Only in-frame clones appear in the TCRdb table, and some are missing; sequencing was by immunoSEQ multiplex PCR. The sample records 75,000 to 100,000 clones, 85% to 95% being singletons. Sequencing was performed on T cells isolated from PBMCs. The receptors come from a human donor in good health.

The CDR3 sequence is CASSLLPLKTGYESEAFF. CDR3 sequence (DNA): TGTGCCAGCAGTTTGCTTCCCCTCAAGACAGGGTATGAGTCTGAAGCTTTCTTT. The chain uses TRBV27 and TRBJ1-1, with TRBD1 matching 7 bases. The CDR3 consists of 18 residues. V lost 3 bases and J lost 6; bases outside the gene matches: 19. Per the germline V gene, CDR1 is MNHEY and CDR2 is SMNVEV (reference sequence).

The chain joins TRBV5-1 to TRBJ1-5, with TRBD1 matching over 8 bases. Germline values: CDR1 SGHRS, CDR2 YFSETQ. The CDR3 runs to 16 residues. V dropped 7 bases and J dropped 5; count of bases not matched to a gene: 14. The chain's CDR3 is CASGDKPGQVYQPQHF. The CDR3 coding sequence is TGCGCCAGCGGAGACAAACCGGGACAGGTATATCAGCCCCAGCATTTT. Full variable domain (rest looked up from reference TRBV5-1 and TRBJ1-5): KAGVTQTPRYLIKTRGQQVTLSCSPISGHRSVSWYQQTPGQGLQFLFEYFSETQRNKGNFPGRFSGRQFSNSRSEMNVSTLELGDSALYLCASGDKPGQVYQPQHFGDGTRLSIL.

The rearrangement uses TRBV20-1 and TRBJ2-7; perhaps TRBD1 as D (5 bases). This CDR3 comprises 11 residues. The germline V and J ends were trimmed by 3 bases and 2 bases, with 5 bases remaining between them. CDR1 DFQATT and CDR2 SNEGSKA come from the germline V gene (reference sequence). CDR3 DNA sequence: TGCAGTGCTAGGGGGCCCTACGAGCAGTACTTC. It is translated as CSARGPYEQYF.

The CDR3 loop is CASSLGTGGANVLTF. CDR3 DNA: TGTGCCAGCAGTCTAGGGACAGGTGGGGCCAACGTCCTGACTTTC. The genes are TRBV27 and TRBJ2-6, with 8 nucleotides matching TRBD1. Trimming removed 5 bases from V and 3 bases from J; junction bases left unmatched: 3. The germline V gene has CDR1 MNHEY and CDR2 SMNVEV (reference sequence). The CDR3 length is 15 residues.

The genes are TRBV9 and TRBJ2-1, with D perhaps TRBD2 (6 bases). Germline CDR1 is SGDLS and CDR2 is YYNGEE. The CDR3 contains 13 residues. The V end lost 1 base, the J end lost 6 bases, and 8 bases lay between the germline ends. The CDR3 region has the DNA TGTGCCAGCAGCGTAACTAGCAGCAATGAGCAGTTCTTC. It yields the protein CASSVTSSNEQFF.

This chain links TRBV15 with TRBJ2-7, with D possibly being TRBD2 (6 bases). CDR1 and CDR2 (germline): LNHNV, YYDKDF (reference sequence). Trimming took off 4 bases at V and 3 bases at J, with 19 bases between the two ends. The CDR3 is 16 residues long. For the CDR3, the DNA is TGTGCCACCAGCACCGTACTAGGACCGGAGGGCTACGAGCAGTACTTC. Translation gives CATSTVLGPEGYEQYF.

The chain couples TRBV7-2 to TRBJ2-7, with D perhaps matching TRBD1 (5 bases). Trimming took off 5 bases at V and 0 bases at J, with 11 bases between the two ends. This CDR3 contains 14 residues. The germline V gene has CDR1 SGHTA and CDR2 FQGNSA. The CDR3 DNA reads TGTGCCAGCAGCCTCCTGGGGCTCTCCTACGAGCAGTACTTC. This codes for CASSLLGLSYEQYF.

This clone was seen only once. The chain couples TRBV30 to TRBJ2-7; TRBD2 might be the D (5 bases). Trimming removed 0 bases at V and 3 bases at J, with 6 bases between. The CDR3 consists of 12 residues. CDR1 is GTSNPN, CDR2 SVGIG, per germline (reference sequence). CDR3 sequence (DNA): TGTGCCTGGAGTGTACGGGGCTACGAGCAGTACTTC. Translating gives CAWSVRGYEQYF.

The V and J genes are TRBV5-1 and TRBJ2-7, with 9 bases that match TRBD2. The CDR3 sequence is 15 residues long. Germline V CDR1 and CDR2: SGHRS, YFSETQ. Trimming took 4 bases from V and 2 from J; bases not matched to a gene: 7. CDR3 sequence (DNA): TGCGCCAGCAGCATCCAAGCGGGAGGTCCCTACGAGCAGTACTTC. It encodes CASSIQAGGPYEQYF.

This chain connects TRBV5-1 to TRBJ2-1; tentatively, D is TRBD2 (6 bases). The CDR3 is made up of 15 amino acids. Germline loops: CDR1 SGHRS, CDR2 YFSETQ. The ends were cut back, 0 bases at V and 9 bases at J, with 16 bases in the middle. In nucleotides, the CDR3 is TGCGCCAGCAGCTTGGGTATAGCGGTGGGGGGTGAGCAGTTCTTC. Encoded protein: CASSLGIAVGGEQFF.

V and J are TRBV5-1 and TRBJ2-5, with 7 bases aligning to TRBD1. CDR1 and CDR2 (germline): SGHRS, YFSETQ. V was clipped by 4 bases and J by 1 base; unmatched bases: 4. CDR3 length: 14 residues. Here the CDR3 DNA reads TGCGCCAGCAGCAAACCAGGGGGCCAAGAGACCCAGTACTTC. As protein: CASSKPGGQETQYF. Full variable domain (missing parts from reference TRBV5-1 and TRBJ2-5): KAGVTQTPRYLIKTRGQQVTLSCSPISGHRSVSWYQQTPGQGLQFLFEYFSETQRNKGNFPGRFSGRQFSNSRSEMNVSTLELGDSALYLCASSKPGGQETQYFGPGTRLLVL.

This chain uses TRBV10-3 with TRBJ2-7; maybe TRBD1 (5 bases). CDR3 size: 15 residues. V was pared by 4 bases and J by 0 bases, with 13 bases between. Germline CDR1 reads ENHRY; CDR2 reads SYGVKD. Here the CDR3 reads CAISGSTVVSYEQYF. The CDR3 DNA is TGTGCCATCAGTGGGTCGACAGTGGTCTCCTACGAGCAGTACTTC.

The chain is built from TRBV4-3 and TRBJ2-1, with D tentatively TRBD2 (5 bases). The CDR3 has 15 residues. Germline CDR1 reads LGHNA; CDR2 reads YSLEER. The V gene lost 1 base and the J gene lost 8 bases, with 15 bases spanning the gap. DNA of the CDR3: TGCGCCAGCAGCCAAGTCCCCTCTAGCAAGGATGAGCAGTTCTTC. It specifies CASSQVPSSKDEQFF.

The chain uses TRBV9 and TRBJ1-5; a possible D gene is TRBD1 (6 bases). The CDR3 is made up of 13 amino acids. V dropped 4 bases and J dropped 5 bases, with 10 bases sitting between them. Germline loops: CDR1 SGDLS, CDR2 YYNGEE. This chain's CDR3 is CASSLSGDQPQHF. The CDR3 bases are TGTGCCAGCAGCCTTTCAGGGGATCAGCCCCAGCATTTT.

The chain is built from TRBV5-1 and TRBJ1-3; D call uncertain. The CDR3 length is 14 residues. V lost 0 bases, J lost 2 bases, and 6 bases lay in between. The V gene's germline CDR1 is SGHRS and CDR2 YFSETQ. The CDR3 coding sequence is TGCGCCAGCAGCTTGGGCTGGCCTGGAAACACCATATATTTT. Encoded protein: CASSLGWPGNTIYF.

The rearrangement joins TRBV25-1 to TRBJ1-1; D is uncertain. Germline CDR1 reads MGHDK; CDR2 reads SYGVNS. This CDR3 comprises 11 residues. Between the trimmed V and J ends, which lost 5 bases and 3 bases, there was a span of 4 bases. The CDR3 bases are TGTGCCAGCAGTCTATACACTGAAGCTTTCTTT. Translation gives CASSLYTEAFF.

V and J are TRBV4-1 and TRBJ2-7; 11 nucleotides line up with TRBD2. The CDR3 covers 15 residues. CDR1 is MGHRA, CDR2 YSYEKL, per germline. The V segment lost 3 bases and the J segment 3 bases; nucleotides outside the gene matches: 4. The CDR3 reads CASSHPGTSGYEQYF. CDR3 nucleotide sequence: TGCGCCAGCAGCCACCCCGGGACTAGCGGCTACGAGCAGTACTTC.

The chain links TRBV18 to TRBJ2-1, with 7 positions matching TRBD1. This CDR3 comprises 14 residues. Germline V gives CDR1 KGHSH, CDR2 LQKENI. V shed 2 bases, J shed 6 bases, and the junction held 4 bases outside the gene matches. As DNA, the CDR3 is TGTGCCAGCTCACCAAAGGGGGCAGGCAATGAGCAGTTCTTC. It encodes CASSPKGAGNEQFF.

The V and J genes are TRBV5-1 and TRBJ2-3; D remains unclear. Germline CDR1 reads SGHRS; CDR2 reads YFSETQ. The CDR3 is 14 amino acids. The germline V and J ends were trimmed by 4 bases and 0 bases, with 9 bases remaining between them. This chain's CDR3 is CASSQATSTDTQYF. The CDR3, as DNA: TGCGCCAGCAGCCAGGCTACTAGCACAGATACGCAGTATTTT.

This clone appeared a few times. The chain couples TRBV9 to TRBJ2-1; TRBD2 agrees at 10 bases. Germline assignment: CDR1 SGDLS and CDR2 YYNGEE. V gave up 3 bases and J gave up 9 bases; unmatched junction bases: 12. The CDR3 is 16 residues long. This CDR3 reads CASSGGTSGNVGEQFF. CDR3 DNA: TGTGCCAGCAGCGGGGGTACTAGCGGGAACGTTGGTGAGCAGTTCTTC.